Listed here are 2 T cell receptor beta chains from one sample, sequenced in a study of blood T cell repertoires in COVID-19. Sequenced by immunoSEQ multiplex PCR; TCRdb stores in-frame clones only, minus some. The table includes more than 55,000 clones, more than 80% detected once. Material for sequencing was peripheral blood. Source of these receptors: a human donor with active COVID-19. The donor label of this sample is uncertain.

In this sample, this clone turned up once. The chain carries TRBV12-5 and TRBJ2-1; 13 bases map to TRBD2. Unmatched junction bases numbered 5, after V lost 6 bases and J lost 6 bases. The germline CDR1 and CDR2 sequences are LGHNT and FRNRAP. The CDR3 contains 15 residues. The CDR3 sequence is CASGILAGGINEQFF. The CDR3 DNA follows: TGTGCTAGTGGAATACTAGCGGGGGGGATCAATGAGCAGTTCTTC.

Here the CDR3 reads CASSLAAPRGTDPSYEQYF. The CDR3 nucleotides are TGTGCCAGCAGCTTAGCGGCGCCTAGGGGGACCGATCCTTCCTACGAGCAGTACTTC. The rearrangement joins TRBV7-2 to TRBJ2-7, with D tentatively TRBD1 (6 bases). Germline CDR1 and CDR2: SGHTA and FQGNSA. The CDR3 has 19 amino acids. Trimming left V 0 bases short and J 1 base short, with 22 bases between.